A single sample is the source of the 2 T cell receptor beta chains below, sequenced in a study of cytomegalovirus exposure and HLA in healthy donors. The PCR made use of 60 Vbeta and 13 Jbeta primers. Libraries were prepared by immunoSEQ multiplex PCR; TCRdb keeps only in-frame clonotypes and omits some of them. The data hold fewer than 250,000 clones, with more than 60% observed a single time. The sample consisted of PBMCs. The receptors were sampled from a woman in her twenties or thirties in good health and CMV-seropositive.

This clone showed up just a few times. This rearrangement joins TRBV7-3 to TRBJ2-3, with 8 positions matching TRBD2. Germline V gene lookup returns CDR1 SGHTA and CDR2 FQGTGA. The junction had 4 bases not matched to a gene; V was cut back by 5 bases and J by 3 bases. The CDR3 runs 14 residues. CDR3 DNA sequence: TGTGCCAGCAGCGTACAGCGGGGGACAGATACGCAGTATTTT. Its protein product is CASSVQRGTDTQYF.

The rearrangement uses TRBV4-1 and TRBJ2-1, with 10 bases lining up with TRBD2. The CDR3 extends over 16 amino acids. The germline V gene encodes CDR1 MGHRA and CDR2 YSYEKL. After removal of 5 bases from V and 2 bases from J, the junction contained 6 bases not matched to a gene. CDR3 amino acids: CASSSRTSGTYNEQFF. CDR3 DNA sequence: TGCGCCAGCAGCTCCCGGACTAGCGGCACCTACAATGAGCAGTTCTTC.